This TCR beta chain appears in the sequencing data of a study of shared clonotypes between healthy human individuals. Study background: Three men and a couple of women, aged 18 to 49, were donors. Study outcomes and limitations: A handful of donors showed sharing of approximately 4.7% of naive CD4 clonotypes. When compared with the clonotypes that were shared by all four sorted-subset donors, the non-shared clonotypes turned out to have lower generation probabilities.

Regarding this clone: The antigen remains unidentified.

There are 15 residues in the CDR3. Trimming removed 1 base at V and 3 bases at J, with 11 bases between. Germline CDR1 is SGHTS and CDR2 is YDEGEE. Naive CD4+ cells were CD45RA-selected; the remaining cells were memory. Sequenced by immunoSEQ multiplex PCR; TCRdb stores in-frame clones only, minus some. The sample lists roughly 300,000 clones, more than 60% occurring once. The receptor's source is a man aged 25-45 years in good health. The sample taken for sequencing was memory CD4+ T cells sorted from blood. The subset here: CD45RA-negative fraction. This chain links TRBV5-8 with TRBJ1-5; D may be TRBD1 (5 bases). DNA for the CDR3: TGTGCCAGCAGCTTGTCTGGGACCTCCAATCAGCCCCAGCATTTT. As protein: CASSLSGTSNQPQHF. Combining the CDR3 with reference TRBV5-8 and TRBJ1-5 gives the whole variable domain EAGVTQSPTHLIKTRGQQATLRCSPISGHTSVYWYQQALGLGLQFLLWYDEGEERNRGNFPPRFSGRQFPNYSSELNVNALELEDSALYLCASSLSGTSNQPQHFGDGTRLSIL.